This T cell receptor beta chain originates from a study of cytomegalovirus exposure and HLA in healthy donors. The primer mix had 60 Vbeta and 13 Jbeta primers. Produced via immunoSEQ multiplex PCR; TCRdb's table is partial and in-frame only. The sample lists about 210,000 clones, 65% to 90% seen once, with roughly 0.33% in the top ten. Notes on this clone: Its target is unknown.

CDR1 is SGHRS, CDR2 YFSETQ, per germline. The V and J ends lost 7 bases and 4 bases respectively, with 9 bases between them. The CDR3 spans 12 residues. Overall study results and limits: Researchers reported in a later analysis that a missense DCLRE1C variant was tied to TCR beta V- and J-gene trimming. Sequencing depth roughly uniform across donors was assumed in presence/absence analyses. The classifier reportedly diagnosed cytomegalovirus status with high specificity and sensitivity. TCR beta chains numbering roughly 150 were designated cytomegalovirus-associated.

Specimen: PBMCs. The chain uses TRBV5-1 and TRBJ2-1; TRBD1 might be the D (5 bases). The TCR sequence derives from a woman in her twenties or thirties in good health and CMV-seronegative. The CDR3 bases are TGCGCCAGCTCCCGACAGTACAATGAGCAGTTCTTC. Translating it yields CASSRQYNEQFF.